What follows are 9 T cell receptor beta chains derived from one specimen sequenced in a study of blood T cell repertoires in COVID-19. Libraries were prepared by immunoSEQ multiplex PCR; TCRdb keeps only in-frame clonotypes and omits some of them. Of approximately 150,000 clones detected, 81% appear once; the ten largest clones hold more than 6.5%. Sequencing was performed on peripheral blood. The receptors derive from a human donor in a cohort sampled during active COVID-19.

The chain is built from TRBV7-2 and TRBJ2-7; 10 nucleotides align to TRBD2. Germline-derived CDR1 and CDR2 are SGHTA and FQGNSA. The CDR3 consists of 16 residues. V trimming: 5 bases; J trimming: 4 bases; junction bases outside the gene matches: 11. DNA for the CDR3: TGTGCCAGCAGCCACCTCCCTAGCGGGAGTGGGTACGAGCAGTACTTC. It specifies CASSHLPSGSGYEQYF.

The chain recombines TRBV28 with TRBJ2-7, with TRBD1 matching 9 bases. The CDR3 spans 15 residues. The junction had 11 bases not matched to a gene; V was cut back by 6 bases and J by 5 bases. Germline lookup yields CDR1 MDHEN and CDR2 SYDVKM. This CDR3 is CASRTHPGQGDEQYF. CDR3 coding DNA: TGTGCCAGCAGAACACACCCGGGACAGGGCGACGAGCAGTACTTC.

This clone was picked up a small number of times. The J gene is TRBJ1-4, the V gene TRBV4-3; D remains unclear. Germline V lookup: CDR1 LGHNA, CDR2 YSLEER. The CDR3 has 15 residues. With 1 base removed from V and 8 bases from J, the gap between germline ends came to 14 bases. The CDR3 reads CASSQGQAREEKLFF. For the CDR3, the DNA is TGCGCCAGCAGCCAAGGGCAGGCACGAGAGGAAAAACTGTTTTTT.

This chain connects TRBV11-2 to TRBJ2-5; TRBD2 aligns across 11 bases. Trimming cost V 1 base and J 5 bases; bases outside gene matches: 15. CDR1 and CDR2 (germline): SGHAT, FQNNGV. This CDR3 has 19 amino acids. This CDR3 reads CASSLVGGGSSGRRETQYF. The CDR3 DNA is TGTGCCAGCAGCTTAGTGGGCGGGGGATCTAGCGGGAGGCGTGAGACCCAGTACTTC. The full variable domain, in which reference TRBV11-2 and TRBJ2-5 provide the parts outside the CDR3, is EAGVAQSPRYKIIEKRQSVAFWCNPISGHATLYWYQQILGQGPKLLIQFQNNGVVDDSQLPKDRFSAERLKGVDSTLKIQPAKLEDSAVYLCASSLVGGGSSGRRETQYFGPGTRLLVL.

The chain is built from TRBV19 and TRBJ1-6, with 8 nucleotides matching TRBD1. Per germline, CDR1 LNHDA and CDR2 SQIVND (reference sequence). Germline trimming cut 4 bases from V and 7 bases from J; bases unmatched to any gene: 3. There are 14 residues in the CDR3. Written as DNA, the CDR3 is TGTGCCAGTAGTAAAACAGGGGGGAATTCACCCCTCCACTTT. This gives the protein CASSKTGGNSPLHF.

The CDR3 region has the DNA TGCGCCAGCAGCACCCAGGGGGGCTTTGCTGAAGCTTTCTTT. Protein product: CASSTQGGFAEAFF. This sequence joins TRBV5-1 and TRBJ1-1; 7 nucleotides match TRBD1. Germline-derived CDR1 and CDR2 are SGHRS and YFSETQ. Trimming took 4 bases from V and 6 from J; bases not matched to a gene: 9. CDR3 size: 14 residues. The full variable domain, rest sourced from reference TRBV5-1 and TRBJ1-1, is KAGVTQTPRYLIKTRGQQVTLSCSPISGHRSVSWYQQTPGQGLQFLFEYFSETQRNKGNFPGRFSGRQFSNSRSEMNVSTLELGDSALYLCASSTQGGFAEAFFGQGTRLTVV.

This clone was counted between two and nine times. V usage is TRBV5-1 and J usage is TRBJ2-7; D gene uncertain. Germline V CDR1 and CDR2: SGHRS, YFSETQ. This CDR3 region has 14 residues. Trimming took off 2 bases at V and 3 bases at J, with 12 bases between the two ends. The CDR3 coding sequence is TGCGCCAGCAGCTTTGAACAGTCTAACTACGAGCAGTACTTC. As protein: CASSFEQSNYEQYF.

The chain has TRBV7-9 and TRBJ1-4, with D possibly TRBD1 on 6 matching bases. Trimming removed 8 bases from V and 5 bases from J, with 15 bases in between. Germline V CDR1 and CDR2: SEHNR, FQNEAQ (reference sequence). CDR3 length: 14 residues. The CDR3 region has the DNA TGTGCCAGCCTCTCGACAGGATCCAATGAAAAACTGTTTTTT. Protein: CASLSTGSNEKLFF.

The CDR3 reads CASSARQGRSGNTIYF. The CDR3 DNA follows: TGTGCCAGCAGTGCCCGACAGGGCCGATCTGGAAACACCATATATTTT. V gene TRBV28 combines with J gene TRBJ1-3, with 7 bases fitting TRBD1. Germline V CDR1 and CDR2: MDHEN, SYDVKM. CDR3 length: 16 residues. J lost 1 base, V lost 5 bases, and 8 bases had no gene match.